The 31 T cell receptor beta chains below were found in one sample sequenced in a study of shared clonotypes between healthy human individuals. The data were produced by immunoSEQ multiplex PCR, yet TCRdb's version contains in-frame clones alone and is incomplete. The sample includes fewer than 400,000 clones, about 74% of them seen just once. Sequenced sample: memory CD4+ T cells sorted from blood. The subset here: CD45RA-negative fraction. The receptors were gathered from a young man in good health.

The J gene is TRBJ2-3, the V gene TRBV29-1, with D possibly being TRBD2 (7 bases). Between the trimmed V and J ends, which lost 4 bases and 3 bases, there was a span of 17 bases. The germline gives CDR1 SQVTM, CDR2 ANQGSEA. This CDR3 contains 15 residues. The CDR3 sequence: CSVVVAGAATDTQYF. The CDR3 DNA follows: TGCAGCGTTGTAGTTGCGGGGGCCGCGACAGATACGCAGTATTTT.

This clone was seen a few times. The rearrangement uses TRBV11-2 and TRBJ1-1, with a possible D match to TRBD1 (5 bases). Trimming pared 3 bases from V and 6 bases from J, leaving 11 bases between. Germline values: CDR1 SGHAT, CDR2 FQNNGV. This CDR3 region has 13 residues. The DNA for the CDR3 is TGTGCCAGCAGCTTCAACCAGGGCTCTGAAGCTTTCTTT. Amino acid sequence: CASSFNQGSEAFF.

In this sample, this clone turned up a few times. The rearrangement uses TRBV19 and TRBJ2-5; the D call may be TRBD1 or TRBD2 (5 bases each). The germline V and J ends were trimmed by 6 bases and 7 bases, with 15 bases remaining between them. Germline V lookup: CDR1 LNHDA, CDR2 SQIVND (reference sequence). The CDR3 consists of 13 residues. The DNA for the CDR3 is TGTGCCAGTAGCCGGGACCTTGACGGGACCCAGTACTTC. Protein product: CASSRDLDGTQYF.

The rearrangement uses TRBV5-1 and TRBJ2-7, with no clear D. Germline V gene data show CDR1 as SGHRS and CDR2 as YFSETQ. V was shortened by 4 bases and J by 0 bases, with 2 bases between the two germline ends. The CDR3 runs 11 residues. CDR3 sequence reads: CASSGSYEQYF. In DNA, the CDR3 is TGCGCCAGCAGCGGCTCCTACGAGCAGTACTTC.

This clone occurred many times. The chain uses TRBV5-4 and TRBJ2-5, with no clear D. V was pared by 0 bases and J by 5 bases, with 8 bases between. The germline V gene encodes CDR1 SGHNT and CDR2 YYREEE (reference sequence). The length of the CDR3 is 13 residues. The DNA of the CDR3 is TGTGCCAGCAGCTTGGCCCCTCCGGAGACCCAGTACTTC. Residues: CASSLAPPETQYF.

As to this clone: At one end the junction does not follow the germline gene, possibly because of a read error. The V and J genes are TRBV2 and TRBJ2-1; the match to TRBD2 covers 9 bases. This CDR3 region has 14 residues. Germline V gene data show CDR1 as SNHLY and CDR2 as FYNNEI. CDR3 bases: TGTACCAGCATCTCTCAGGCGGGAGGGAATGAGCAGTTCTTC. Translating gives CTSISQAGGNEQFF.

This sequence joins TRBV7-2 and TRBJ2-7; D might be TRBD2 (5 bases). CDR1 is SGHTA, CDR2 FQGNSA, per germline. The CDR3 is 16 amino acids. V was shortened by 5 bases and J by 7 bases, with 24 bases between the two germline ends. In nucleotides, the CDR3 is TGTGCCAGCAGCCCACTCGTCCGGGCCGGGATGGGAGAGCAGTACTTC. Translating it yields CASSPLVRAGMGEQYF.

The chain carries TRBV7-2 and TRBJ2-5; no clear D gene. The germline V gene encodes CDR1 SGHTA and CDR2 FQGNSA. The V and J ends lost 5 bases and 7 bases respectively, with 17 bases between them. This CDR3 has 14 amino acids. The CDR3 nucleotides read TGTGCCAGCAGCCCCCCGGGCCTTTTCGGGACCCAGTACTTC. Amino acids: CASSPPGLFGTQYF.

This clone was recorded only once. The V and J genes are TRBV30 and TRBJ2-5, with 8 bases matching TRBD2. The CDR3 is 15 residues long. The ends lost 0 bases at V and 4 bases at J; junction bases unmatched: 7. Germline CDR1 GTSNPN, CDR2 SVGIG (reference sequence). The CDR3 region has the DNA TGTGCCTGGAGTGTACTCGCGGGAGGTGGAGAGACCCAGTACTTC. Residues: CAWSVLAGGGETQYF.

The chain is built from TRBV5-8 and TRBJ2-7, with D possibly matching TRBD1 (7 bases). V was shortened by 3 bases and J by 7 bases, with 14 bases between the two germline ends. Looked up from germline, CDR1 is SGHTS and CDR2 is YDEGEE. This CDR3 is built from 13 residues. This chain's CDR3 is CASSSRRGLEQYF. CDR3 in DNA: TGTGCCAGCAGCTCAAGGAGGGGGCTGGAGCAGTACTTC.

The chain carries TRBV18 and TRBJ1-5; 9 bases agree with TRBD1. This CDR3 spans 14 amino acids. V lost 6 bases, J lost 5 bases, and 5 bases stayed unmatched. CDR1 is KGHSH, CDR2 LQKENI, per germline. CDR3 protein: CASSQQGADQPQHF. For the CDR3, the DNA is TGTGCCAGCTCCCAACAGGGGGCGGATCAGCCCCAGCATTTT.

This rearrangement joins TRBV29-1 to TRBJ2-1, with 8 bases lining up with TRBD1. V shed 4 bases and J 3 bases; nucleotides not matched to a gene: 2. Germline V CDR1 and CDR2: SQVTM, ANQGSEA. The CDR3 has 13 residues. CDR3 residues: CSVATGGYNEQFF. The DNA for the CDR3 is TGCAGCGTTGCAACAGGGGGCTACAATGAGCAGTTCTTC.

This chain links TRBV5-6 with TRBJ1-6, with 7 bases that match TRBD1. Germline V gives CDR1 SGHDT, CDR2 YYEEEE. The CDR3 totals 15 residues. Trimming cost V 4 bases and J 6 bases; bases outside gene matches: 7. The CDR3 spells CASSTLTGTNSPLHF. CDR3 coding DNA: TGTGCCAGCAGCACGTTGACAGGGACTAATTCACCCCTCCACTTT.

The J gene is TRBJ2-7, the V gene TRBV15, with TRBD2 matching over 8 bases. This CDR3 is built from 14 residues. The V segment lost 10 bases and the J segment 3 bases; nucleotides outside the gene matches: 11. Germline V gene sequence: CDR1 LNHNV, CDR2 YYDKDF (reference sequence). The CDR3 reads CAIGRGGLGYEQYF. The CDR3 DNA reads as TGTGCCATCGGGAGGGGAGGCCTTGGCTACGAGCAGTACTTC.

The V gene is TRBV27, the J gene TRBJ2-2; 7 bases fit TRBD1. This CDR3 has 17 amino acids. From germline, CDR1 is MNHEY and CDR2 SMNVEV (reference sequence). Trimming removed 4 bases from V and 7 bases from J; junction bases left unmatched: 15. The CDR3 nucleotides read TGTGCCAGCAGTTCCATAGTAACGACAGGGACGGTCGGGGAGCTGTTTTTT. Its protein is CASSSIVTTGTVGELFF.

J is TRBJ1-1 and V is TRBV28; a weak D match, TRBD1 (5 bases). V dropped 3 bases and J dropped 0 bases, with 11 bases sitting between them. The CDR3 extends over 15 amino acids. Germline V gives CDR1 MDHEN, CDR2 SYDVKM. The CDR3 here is CASSLEGPMNTEAFF. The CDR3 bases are TGTGCCAGCAGTTTGGAGGGGCCCATGAACACTGAAGCTTTCTTT.

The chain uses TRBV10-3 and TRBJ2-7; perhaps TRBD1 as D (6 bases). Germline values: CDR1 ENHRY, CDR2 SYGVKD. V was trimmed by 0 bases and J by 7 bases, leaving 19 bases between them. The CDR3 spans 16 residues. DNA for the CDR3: TGTGCCATCAGTGAGTCGTCCAATCCCAGGGGCGGGGAGCAGTACTTC. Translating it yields CAISESSNPRGGEQYF.

The CDR3 is CATSRDGNTIYF. CDR3 nucleotide sequence: TGTGCCACCAGCAGAGATGGAAACACCATATATTTT. V gene TRBV15 combines with J gene TRBJ1-3; D uncertain. Germline loops: CDR1 LNHNV, CDR2 YYDKDF (reference sequence). This CDR3 is 12 amino acids long. V lost 0 bases and J lost 3, with 0 bases in between.

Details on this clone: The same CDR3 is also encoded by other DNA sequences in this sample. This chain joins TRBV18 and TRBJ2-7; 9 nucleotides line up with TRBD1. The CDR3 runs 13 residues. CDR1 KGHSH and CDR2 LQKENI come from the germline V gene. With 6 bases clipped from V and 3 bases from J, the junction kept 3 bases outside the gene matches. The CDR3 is CASSLTGGYEQYF. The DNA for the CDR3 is TGTGCCAGCTCCTTGACAGGGGGCTACGAGCAGTACTTC.

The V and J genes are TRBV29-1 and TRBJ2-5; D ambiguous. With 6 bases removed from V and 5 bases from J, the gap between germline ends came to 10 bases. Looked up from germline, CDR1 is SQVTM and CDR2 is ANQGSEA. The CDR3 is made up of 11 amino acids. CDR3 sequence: CSVHPRETQYF. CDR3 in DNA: TGCAGCGTACACCCAAGGGAGACCCAGTACTTC.

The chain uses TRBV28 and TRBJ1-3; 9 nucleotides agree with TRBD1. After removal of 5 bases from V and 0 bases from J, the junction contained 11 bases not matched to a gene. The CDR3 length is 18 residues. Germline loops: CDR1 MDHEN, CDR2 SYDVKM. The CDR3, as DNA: TGTGCCAGCAGTCTGACCGGGACAGGGCGTCTCTCTGGAAACACCATATATTTT. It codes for CASSLTGTGRLSGNTIYF.

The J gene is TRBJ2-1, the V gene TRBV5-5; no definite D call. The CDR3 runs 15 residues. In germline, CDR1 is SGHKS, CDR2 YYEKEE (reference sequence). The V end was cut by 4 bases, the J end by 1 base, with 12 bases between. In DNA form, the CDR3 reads TGTGCCAGCAGCCAGAACGGTCTATCCTACAATGAGCAGTTCTTC. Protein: CASSQNGLSYNEQFF.

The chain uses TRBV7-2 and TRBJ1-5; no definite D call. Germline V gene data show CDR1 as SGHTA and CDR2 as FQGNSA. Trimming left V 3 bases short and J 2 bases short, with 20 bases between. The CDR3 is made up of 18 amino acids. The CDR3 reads CASSLRGIGAGGNQPQHF. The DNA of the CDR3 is TGTGCCAGCAGCTTGAGAGGGATCGGTGCAGGAGGCAATCAGCCCCAGCATTTT.

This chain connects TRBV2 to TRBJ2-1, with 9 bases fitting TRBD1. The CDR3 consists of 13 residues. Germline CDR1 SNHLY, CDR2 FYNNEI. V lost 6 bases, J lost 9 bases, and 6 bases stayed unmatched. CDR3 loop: CASRIPDRGEQFF. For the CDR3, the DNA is TGTGCCAGCAGGATACCGGACAGGGGTGAGCAGTTCTTC.

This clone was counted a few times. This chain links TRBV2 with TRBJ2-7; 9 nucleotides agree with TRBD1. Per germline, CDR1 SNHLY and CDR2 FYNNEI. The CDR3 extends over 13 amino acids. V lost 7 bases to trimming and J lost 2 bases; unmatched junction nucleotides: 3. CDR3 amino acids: CASKRQGAYEQYF. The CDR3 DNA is TGTGCCAGCAAAAGACAGGGGGCCTACGAGCAGTACTTC.

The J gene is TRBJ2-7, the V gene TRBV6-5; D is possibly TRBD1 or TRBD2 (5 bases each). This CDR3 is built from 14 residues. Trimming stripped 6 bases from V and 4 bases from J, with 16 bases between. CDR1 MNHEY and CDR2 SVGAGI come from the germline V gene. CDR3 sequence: CASRPGTVSYEQYF. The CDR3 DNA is TGTGCCAGCAGACCCGGGACGGTGTCATACGAGCAGTACTTC.

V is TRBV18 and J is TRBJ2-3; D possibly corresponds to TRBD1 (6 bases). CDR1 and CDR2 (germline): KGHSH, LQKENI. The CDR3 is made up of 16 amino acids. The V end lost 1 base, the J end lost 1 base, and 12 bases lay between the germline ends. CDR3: CASSPLPWTGTDTQYF. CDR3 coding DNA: TGTGCCAGCTCACCACTTCCTTGGACAGGCACAGATACGCAGTATTTT.

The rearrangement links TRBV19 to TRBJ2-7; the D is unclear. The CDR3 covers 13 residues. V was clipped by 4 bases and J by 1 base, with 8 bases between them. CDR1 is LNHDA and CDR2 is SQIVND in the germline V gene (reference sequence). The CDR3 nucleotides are TGTGCCAGTAGTACCTTGGTATCCTACGAGCAGTACTTC. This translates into CASSTLVSYEQYF. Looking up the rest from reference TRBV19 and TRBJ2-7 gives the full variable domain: DGGITQSPKYLFRKEGQNVTLSCEQNLNHDAMYWYRQDPGQGLRLIYYSQIVNDFQKGDIAEGYSVSREKKESFPLTVTSAQKNPTAFYLCASSTLVSYEQYFGPGTRLTVT.

The CDR3 protein is CASSLVGLEYNEQFF. CDR3 bases: TGCGCCAGCAGCTTGGTGGGACTAGAGTACAATGAGCAGTTCTTC. This chain links TRBV5-1 with TRBJ2-1, with 8 positions matching TRBD2. V lost 0 bases and J lost 4; bases outside the gene matches: 3. This CDR3 region has 15 residues. Germline values: CDR1 SGHRS, CDR2 YFSETQ.

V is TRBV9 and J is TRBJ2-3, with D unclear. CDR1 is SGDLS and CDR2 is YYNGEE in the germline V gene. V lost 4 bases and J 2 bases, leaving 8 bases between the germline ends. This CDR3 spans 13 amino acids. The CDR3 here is CASSQGLTDTQYF. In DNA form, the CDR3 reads TGTGCCAGCAGCCAAGGGCTCACAGATACGCAGTATTTT.

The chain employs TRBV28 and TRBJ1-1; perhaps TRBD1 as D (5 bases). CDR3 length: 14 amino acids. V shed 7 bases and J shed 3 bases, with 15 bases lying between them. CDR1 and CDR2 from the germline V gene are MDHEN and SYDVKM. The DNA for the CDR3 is TGTGCCAGCAACCGCGGGGCGGGGTACACTGAAGCTTTCTTT. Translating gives CASNRGAGYTEAFF.